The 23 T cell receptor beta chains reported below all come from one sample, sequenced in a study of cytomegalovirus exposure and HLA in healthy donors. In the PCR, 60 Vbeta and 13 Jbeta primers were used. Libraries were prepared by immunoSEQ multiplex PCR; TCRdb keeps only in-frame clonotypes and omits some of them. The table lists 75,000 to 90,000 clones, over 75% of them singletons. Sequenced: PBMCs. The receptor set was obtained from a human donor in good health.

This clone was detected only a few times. The CDR3 nucleotides read TGTGCCAGCAAAAGGACTAGCGGTGCCTACAATGAGCAGTTCTTC. As protein: CASKRTSGAYNEQFF. V gene TRBV6-5 combines with J gene TRBJ2-1, with 10 bases lining up with TRBD2. The V gene end was trimmed by 7 bases and the J gene end by 2 bases; junction bases not matched to a gene: 5. The length of the CDR3 is 15 residues. CDR1 and CDR2 from the germline V gene are MNHEY and SVGAGI.

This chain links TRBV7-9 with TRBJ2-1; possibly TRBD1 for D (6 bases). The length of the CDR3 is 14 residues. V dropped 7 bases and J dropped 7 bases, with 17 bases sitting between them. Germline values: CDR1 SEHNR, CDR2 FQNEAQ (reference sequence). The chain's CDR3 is CASTSDSAHNEQFF. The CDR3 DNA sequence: TGTGCCAGCACCTCGGACAGCGCTCATAATGAGCAGTTCTTC.

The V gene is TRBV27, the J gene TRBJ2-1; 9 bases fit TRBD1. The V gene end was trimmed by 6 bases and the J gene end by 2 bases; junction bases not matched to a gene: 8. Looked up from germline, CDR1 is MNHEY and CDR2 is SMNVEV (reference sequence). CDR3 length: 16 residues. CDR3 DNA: TGTGCCAGCAGCAGAACAGGGGGCCGGACCTACAATGAGCAGTTCTTC. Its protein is CASSRTGGRTYNEQFF.

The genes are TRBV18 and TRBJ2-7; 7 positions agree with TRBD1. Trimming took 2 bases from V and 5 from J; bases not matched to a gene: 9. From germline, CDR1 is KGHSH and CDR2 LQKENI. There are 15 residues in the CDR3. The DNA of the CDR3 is TGTGCCAGCTCACCAAAGGGGGCCTGGATCCACGAGCAGTACTTC. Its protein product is CASSPKGAWIHEQYF.

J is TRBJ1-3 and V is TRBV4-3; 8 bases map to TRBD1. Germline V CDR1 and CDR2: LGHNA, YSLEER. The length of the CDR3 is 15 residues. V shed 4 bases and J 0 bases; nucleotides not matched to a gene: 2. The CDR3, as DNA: TGCGCCAGCAGCCGTGACAGGGGCTCTGGAAACACCATATATTTT. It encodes CASSRDRGSGNTIYF.

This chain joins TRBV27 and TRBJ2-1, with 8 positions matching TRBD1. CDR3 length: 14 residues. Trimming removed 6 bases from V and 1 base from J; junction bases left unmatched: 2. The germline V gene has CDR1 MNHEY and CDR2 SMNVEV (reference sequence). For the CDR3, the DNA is TGTGCCAGCAGCCGACAGGGGTCCTACAATGAGCAGTTCTTC. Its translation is CASSRQGSYNEQFF.

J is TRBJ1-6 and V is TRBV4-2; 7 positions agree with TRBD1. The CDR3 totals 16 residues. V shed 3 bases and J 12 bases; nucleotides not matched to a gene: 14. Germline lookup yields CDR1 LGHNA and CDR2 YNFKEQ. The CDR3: CASSHTGTENFIPLHF. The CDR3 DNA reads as TGTGCCAGCAGCCACACCGGGACAGAGAATTTCATACCCCTCCACTTT.

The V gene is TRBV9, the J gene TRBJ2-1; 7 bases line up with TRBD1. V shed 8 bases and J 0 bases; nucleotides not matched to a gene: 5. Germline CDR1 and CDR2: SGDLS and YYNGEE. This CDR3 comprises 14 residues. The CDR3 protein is CASLTGSSYNEQFF. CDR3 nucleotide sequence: TGTGCCAGTTTGACAGGGAGCTCCTACAATGAGCAGTTCTTC. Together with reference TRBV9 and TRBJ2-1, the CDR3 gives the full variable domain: DSGVTQTPKHLITATGQRVTLRCSPRSGDLSVYWYQQSLDQGLQFLIQYYNGEERAKGNILERFSAQQFPDLHSELNLSSLELGDSALYFCASLTGSSYNEQFFGPGTRLTVL.

Here the CDR3 reads CASSQSGGADTGELFF. The CDR3 nucleotides are TGCGCCAGCAGTCAAAGCGGGGGGGCGGACACCGGGGAGCTGTTTTTT. The V and J genes are TRBV4-1 and TRBJ2-2; 10 nucleotides agree with TRBD2. CDR1 MGHRA and CDR2 YSYEKL come from the germline V gene. The CDR3 has 16 amino acids. Unmatched junction bases numbered 7, after V lost 6 bases and J lost 3 bases.

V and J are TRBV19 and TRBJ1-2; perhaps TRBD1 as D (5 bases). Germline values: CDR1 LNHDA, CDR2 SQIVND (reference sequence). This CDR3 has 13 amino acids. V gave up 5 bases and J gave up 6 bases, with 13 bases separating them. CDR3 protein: CASSLSVRDGYTF. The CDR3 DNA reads TGTGCCAGTAGTCTCTCGGTCAGGGATGGCTACACCTTC.

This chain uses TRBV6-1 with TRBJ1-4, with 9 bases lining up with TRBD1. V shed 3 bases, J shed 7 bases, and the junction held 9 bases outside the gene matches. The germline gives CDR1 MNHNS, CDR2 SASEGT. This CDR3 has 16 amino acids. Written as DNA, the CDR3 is TGTGCCAGCAGTGACACCCCGGACAGGGGAGGTGAAAAACTGTTTTTT. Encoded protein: CASSDTPDRGGEKLFF.

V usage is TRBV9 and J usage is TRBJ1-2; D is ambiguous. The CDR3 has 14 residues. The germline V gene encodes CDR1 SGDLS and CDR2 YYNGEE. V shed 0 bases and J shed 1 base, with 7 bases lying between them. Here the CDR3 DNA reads TGTGCCAGCAGCGTAGCAATCGGTAACTATGGCTACACCTTC. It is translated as CASSVAIGNYGYTF.

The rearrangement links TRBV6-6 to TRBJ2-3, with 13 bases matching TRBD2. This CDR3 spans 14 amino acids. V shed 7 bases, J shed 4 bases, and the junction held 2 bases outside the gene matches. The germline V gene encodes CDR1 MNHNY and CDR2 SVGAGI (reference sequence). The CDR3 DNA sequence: TGTGCCAGCACTGGACTAGCGGGGGCAGATACGCAGTATTTT. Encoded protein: CASTGLAGADTQYF.

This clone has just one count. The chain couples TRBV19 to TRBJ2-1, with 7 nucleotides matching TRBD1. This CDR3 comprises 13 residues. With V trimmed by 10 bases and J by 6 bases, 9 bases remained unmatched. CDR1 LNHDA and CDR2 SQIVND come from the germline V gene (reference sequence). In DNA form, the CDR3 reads TGTGCCACCATAGGGTGGGACAGCAATGAGCAGTTCTTC. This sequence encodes CATIGWDSNEQFF. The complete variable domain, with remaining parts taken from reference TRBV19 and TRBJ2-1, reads DGGITQSPKYLFRKEGQNVTLSCEQNLNHDAMYWYRQDPGQGLRLIYYSQIVNDFQKGDIAEGYSVSREKKESFPLTVTSAQKNPTAFYLCATIGWDSNEQFFGPGTRLTVL.

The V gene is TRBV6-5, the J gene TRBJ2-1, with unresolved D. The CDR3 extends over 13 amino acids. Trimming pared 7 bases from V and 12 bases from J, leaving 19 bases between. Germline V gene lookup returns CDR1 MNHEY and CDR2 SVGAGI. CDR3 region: CASTPGLARRQFF. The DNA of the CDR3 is TGTGCCAGCACTCCAGGATTGGCCCGCAGGCAGTTCTTC.

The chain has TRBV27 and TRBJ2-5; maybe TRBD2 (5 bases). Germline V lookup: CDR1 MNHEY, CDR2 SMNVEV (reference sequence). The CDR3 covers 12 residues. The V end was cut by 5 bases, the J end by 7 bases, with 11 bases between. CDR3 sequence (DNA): TGTGCCAGCAGTGGTAACGGAGGGACCCAGTACTTC. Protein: CASSGNGGTQYF.

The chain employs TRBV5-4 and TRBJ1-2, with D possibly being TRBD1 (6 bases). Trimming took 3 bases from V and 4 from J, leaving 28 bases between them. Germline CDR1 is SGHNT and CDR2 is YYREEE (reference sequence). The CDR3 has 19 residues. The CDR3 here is CASSSNVGTPAGEFYGYTF. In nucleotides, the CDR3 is TGTGCCAGCAGCTCCAACGTTGGGACACCGGCGGGGGAGTTCTATGGCTACACCTTC. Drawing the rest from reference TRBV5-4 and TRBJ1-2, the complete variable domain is ETGVTQSPTHLIKTRGQQVTLRCSSQSGHNTVSWYQQALGQGPQFIFQYYREEENGRGNFPPRFSGLQFPNYSSELNVNALELDDSALYLCASSSNVGTPAGEFYGYTFGSGTRLTVV.

DNA for the CDR3: TGTGCCAGCACCCCCACTCGGACGGGGAACTATGGCTACACCTTC. This sequence encodes CASTPTRTGNYGYTF. The chain couples TRBV6-5 to TRBJ1-2, with D unresolved. This CDR3 has 15 amino acids. Trimming pared 7 bases from V and 2 bases from J, leaving 17 bases between. From germline, CDR1 is MNHEY and CDR2 SVGAGI.

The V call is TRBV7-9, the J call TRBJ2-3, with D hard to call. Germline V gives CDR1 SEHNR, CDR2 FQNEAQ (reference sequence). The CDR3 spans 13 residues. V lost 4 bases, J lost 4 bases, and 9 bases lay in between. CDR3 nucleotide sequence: TGTGCCAGCAGCTACTCCTTTCCAGATACGCAGTATTTT. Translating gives CASSYSFPDTQYF. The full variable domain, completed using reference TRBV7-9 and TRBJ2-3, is DTGVSQNPRHKITKRGQNVTFRCDPISEHNRLYWYRQTLGQGPEFLTYFQNEAQLEKSRLLSDRFSAERPKGSFSTLEIQRTEQGDSAMYLCASSYSFPDTQYFGPGTRLTVL.

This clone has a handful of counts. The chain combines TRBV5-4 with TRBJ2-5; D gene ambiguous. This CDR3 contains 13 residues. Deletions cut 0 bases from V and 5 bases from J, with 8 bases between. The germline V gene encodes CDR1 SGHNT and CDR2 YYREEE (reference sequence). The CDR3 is CASSLVLSETQYF. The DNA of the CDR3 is TGTGCCAGCAGCTTGGTTCTCTCCGAGACCCAGTACTTC.

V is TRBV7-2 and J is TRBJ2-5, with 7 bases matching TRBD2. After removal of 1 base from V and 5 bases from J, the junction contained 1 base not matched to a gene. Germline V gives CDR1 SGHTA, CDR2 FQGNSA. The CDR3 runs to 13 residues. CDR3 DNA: TGTGCCAGCAGCTTAGTGGGGGGGGAGACCCAGTACTTC. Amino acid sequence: CASSLVGGETQYF. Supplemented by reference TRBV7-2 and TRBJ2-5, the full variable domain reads GAGVSQSPSNKVTEKGKDVELRCDPISGHTALYWYRQSLGQGLEFLIYFQGNSAPDKSGLPSDRFSAERTGGSVSTLTIQRTQQEDSAVYLCASSLVGGETQYFGPGTRLLVL.

For the CDR3, the DNA is TGTGCCTGGAGTGTATACGGAGCCGACACCTTC. Amino acids: CAWSVYGADTF. V is TRBV30 and J is TRBJ1-2, with no clear D. The CDR3 is 11 amino acids. V lost 0 bases and J lost 12, with 11 bases in between. Germline-derived CDR1 and CDR2 are GTSNPN and SVGIG (reference sequence).

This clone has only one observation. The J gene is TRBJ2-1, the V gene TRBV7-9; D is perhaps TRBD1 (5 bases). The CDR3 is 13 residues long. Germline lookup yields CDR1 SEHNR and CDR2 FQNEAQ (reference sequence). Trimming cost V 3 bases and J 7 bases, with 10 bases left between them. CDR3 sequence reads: CASSFGAGNEQFF. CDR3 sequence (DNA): TGTGCCAGCAGCTTTGGGGCTGGGAATGAGCAGTTCTTC. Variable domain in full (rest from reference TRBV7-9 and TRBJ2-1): DTGVSQNPRHKITKRGQNVTFRCDPISEHNRLYWYRQTLGQGPEFLTYFQNEAQLEKSRLLSDRFSAERPKGSFSTLEIQRTEQGDSAMYLCASSFGAGNEQFFGPGTRLTVL.